This TCR beta chain was recorded in a study of T cell changes during pregnancy in multiple sclerosis. The CDR3 is 12 amino acids. V lost 8 bases and J lost 4, with 11 bases in between. CDR1 is LNHNV, CDR2 YYDKDF, per germline (reference sequence). Measured with immunoSEQ multiplex PCR; TCRdb has only the in-frame clones, and not every one. The sample includes 30,000 to 35,000 clones, roughly nine tenths of them seen just once. The input for sequencing was CD8+ T cells from peripheral blood mononuclear cells, taken after pregnancy. The chain recombines TRBV15 with TRBJ2-5, with a weak D call TRBD2 (6 bases). This clonotype originated in a female donor with multiple sclerosis, enrolled in a pregnancy study. Written as DNA, the CDR3 is TGTGCCACCTTGGGCGGGGCAGAGACCCAGTACTTC. It is translated as CATLGGAETQYF.